The 11 T cell receptor beta chains listed next were all sequenced from one sample in a study of control samples from healthy donors and cancer patients. The table came from immunoSEQ multiplex PCR; TCRdb's copy has only in-frame clones and leaves some out. In the table there are some 100,000 clones, roughly 89% of which are singletons. The specimen was blood. The receptor source for this set is a woman in her 50s in good health.

The chain couples TRBV5-1 to TRBJ1-1; a weak D match, TRBD1 (6 bases). Trimming took off 0 bases at V and 0 bases at J, with 9 bases between the two ends. This CDR3 has 15 residues. Germline CDR1 is SGHRS and CDR2 is YFSETQ. CDR3 loop: CASSLAGQMNTEAFF. For the CDR3, the DNA is TGCGCCAGCAGCTTGGCAGGACAGATGAACACTGAAGCTTTCTTT.

The chain employs TRBV19 and TRBJ2-2; D may match TRBD1 or TRBD2 (5 bases each). CDR1 is LNHDA and CDR2 is SQIVND in the germline V gene (reference sequence). CDR3 length: 14 amino acids. With 5 bases removed from V and 3 bases from J, the gap between germline ends came to 10 bases. The CDR3 nucleotides are TGTGCCAGTAGTTGGTTGGGGGACACCGGGGAGCTGTTTTTT. Translating gives CASSWLGDTGELFF.

This chain connects TRBV19 to TRBJ2-2, with TRBD2 matching over 14 bases. Trimming took 5 bases from V and 3 from J; bases not matched to a gene: 5. Germline CDR1 and CDR2: LNHDA and SQIVND (reference sequence). The CDR3 totals 17 residues. CDR3 nucleotide sequence: TGTGCCAGTAGTCCTCGGGGACTAGCGGGAGACACCGGGGAGCTGTTTTTT. As protein: CASSPRGLAGDTGELFF.

This clone is a singleton in its sample. The V call is TRBV10-2, the J call TRBJ2-1, with TRBD2 matching over 8 bases. Per germline, CDR1 WSHSY and CDR2 SAAADI. The ends lost 4 bases at V and 2 bases at J; junction bases unmatched: 7. The CDR3 contains 16 residues. This CDR3 is CASSGFLAGTYNEQFF. As DNA, the CDR3 is TGCGCCAGCAGTGGGTTCTTAGCGGGAACCTACAATGAGCAGTTCTTC.

This rearrangement joins TRBV27 to TRBJ2-5, with D hard to call. This CDR3 contains 14 residues. The V and J ends lost 4 bases and 3 bases respectively, with 12 bases between them. Germline values: CDR1 MNHEY, CDR2 SMNVEV (reference sequence). CDR3: CASSSVYRKETQYF. The CDR3 region has the DNA TGTGCCAGCAGTTCCGTGTATAGGAAAGAGACCCAGTACTTC.

The V call is TRBV7-2, the J call TRBJ2-7, with D unclear. Germline CDR1 reads SGHTA; CDR2 reads FQGNSA. V gave up 2 bases and J gave up 4 bases, with 6 bases separating them. This CDR3 region has 12 residues. CDR3 bases: TGTGCCAGCAGCTTATTCTCGTACGAGCAGTACTTC. It translates to CASSLFSYEQYF. Variable domain in full (rest from reference TRBV7-2 and TRBJ2-7): GAGVSQSPSNKVTEKGKDVELRCDPISGHTALYWYRQSLGQGLEFLIYFQGNSAPDKSGLPSDRFSAERTGGSVSTLTIQRTQQEDSAVYLCASSLFSYEQYFGPGTRLTVT.

The J gene is TRBJ2-4, the V gene TRBV7-9; D might be TRBD2 (6 bases). V lost 3 bases and J 1 base, leaving 13 bases between the germline ends. The germline gives CDR1 SEHNR, CDR2 FQNEAQ (reference sequence). The CDR3 is 16 residues long. In nucleotides, the CDR3 is TGTGCCAGCAGCTTCTTCCTAGCGTCGGCCAAAAACATTCAGTACTTC. Residues: CASSFFLASAKNIQYF.

The chain employs TRBV6-4 and TRBJ2-3; the D is unclear. The CDR3 consists of 13 residues. V was trimmed by 6 bases and J by 2 bases, leaving 9 bases between them. CDR1 is MRHNA and CDR2 is SNTAGT in the germline V gene. The CDR3 region has the DNA TGTGCCAGCAGCGAATGGTCCACAGATACGCAGTATTTT. Amino acids: CASSEWSTDTQYF.

The chain employs TRBV9 and TRBJ1-1; D remains unclear. The CDR3 consists of 13 residues. From germline, CDR1 is SGDLS and CDR2 YYNGEE. The ends were cut back, 0 bases at V and 1 base at J, with 4 bases in the middle. The chain's CDR3 is CASSVGANTEAFF. CDR3 DNA: TGTGCCAGCAGCGTAGGGGCGAACACTGAAGCTTTCTTT.

This sequence joins TRBV10-2 and TRBJ1-4, with 9 bases that match TRBD1. CDR3 length equals 18 residues. V trimming: 2 bases; J trimming: 2 bases; junction bases outside the gene matches: 9. The germline CDR1 and CDR2 sequences are WSHSY and SAAADI. This CDR3 is CASSEPTITGGTNEKLFF. As DNA, the CDR3 is TGCGCCAGCAGTGAGCCTACGATAACAGGGGGCACTAATGAAAAACTGTTTTTT.

V is TRBV5-1 and J is TRBJ1-2; TRBD1 agrees at 10 bases. V dropped 1 base and J dropped 5; count of bases not matched to a gene: 5. The CDR3 spans 15 residues. CDR1 and CDR2 from the germline V gene are SGHRS and YFSETQ. The CDR3 region is CASSLKPGQGYGYTF. The CDR3 DNA reads as TGCGCCAGCAGCTTGAAACCGGGACAGGGGTATGGCTACACCTTC.